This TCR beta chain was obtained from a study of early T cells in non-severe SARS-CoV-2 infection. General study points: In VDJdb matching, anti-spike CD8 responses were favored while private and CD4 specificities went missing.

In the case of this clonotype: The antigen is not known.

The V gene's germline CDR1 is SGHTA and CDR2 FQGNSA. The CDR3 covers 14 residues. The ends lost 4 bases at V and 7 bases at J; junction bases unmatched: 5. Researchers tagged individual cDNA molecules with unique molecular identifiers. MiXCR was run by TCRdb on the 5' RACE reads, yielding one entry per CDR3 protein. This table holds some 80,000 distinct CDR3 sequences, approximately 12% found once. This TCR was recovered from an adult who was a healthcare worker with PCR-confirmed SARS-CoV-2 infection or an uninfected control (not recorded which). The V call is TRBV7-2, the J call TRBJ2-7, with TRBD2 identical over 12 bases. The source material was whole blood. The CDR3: CASSSLAGGREQYF. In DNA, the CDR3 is TGTGCCAGCAGCTCTCTAGCGGGAGGGCGGGAGCAGTACTTC. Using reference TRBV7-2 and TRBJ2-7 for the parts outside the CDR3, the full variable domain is GAGVSQSPSNKVTEKGKDVELRCDPISGHTALYWYRQSLGQGLEFLIYFQGNSAPDKSGLPSDRFSAERTGGSVSTLTIQRTQQEDSAVYLCASSSLAGGREQYFGPGTRLTVT.